Listed here are 3 T cell receptor beta chains from one sample, sequenced in a study of blood T cell repertoires in COVID-19. Clones were read by immunoSEQ multiplex PCR, and TCRdb kept only the in-frame ones, dropping some. The sample yields under 250,000 clones, about 83% seen once. Sequenced sample: PBMCs or T cells enriched from blood (not recorded which). All receptors derive from a woman in her 40s who had been exposed to COVID-19.

This clone was observed a single time. The rearrangement uses TRBV5-1 and TRBJ1-5; D uncertain. The germline V gene encodes CDR1 SGHRS and CDR2 YFSETQ. The CDR3 extends over 13 amino acids. The V end was cut by 0 bases, the J end by 8 bases, with 9 bases between. The CDR3 is CASSLGASEPQHF. CDR3 bases: TGCGCCAGCAGCTTGGGAGCCTCGGAGCCCCAGCATTTT.

CDR3 protein: CASSQREYNSPLHF. The CDR3 nucleotides read TGTGCCAGCAGCCAAAGAGAGTATAATTCACCCCTCCACTTT. The rearrangement joins TRBV3-1 (or the pseudogene TRBV3-2) to TRBJ1-6; D gene ambiguous. This CDR3 is built from 14 residues. V gave up 2 bases and J gave up 4 bases, with 6 bases separating them. The germline V gene has CDR1 LGHDT and CDR2 YNNKEL (reference sequence).

In this sample, this clone turned up a few times. The gene calls are TRBV5-4 and TRBJ1-1; tentatively, D is TRBD1 (6 bases). CDR1 is SGHNT and CDR2 is YYREEE in the germline V gene (reference sequence). The CDR3 loop spans 15 amino acids. Trimming pared 0 bases from V and 5 bases from J, leaving 14 bases between. The CDR3 loop is CASSLAKGVGTEAFF. For the CDR3, the DNA is TGTGCCAGCAGCTTGGCAAAGGGGGTTGGGACTGAAGCTTTCTTT.